The 22 T cell receptor beta chains in this list originate from one sample, sequenced in a study of blood T cells in healthy people across ages. A sample-barcoded 5' primer and a J-beta primer mix were used in a second PCR of about 7 to 12 cycles. TCRdb analysed the 5' RACE reads with MiXCR anew, one entry per CDR3 protein. The repertoire holds 1.5 million to 1.8 million distinct CDR3 sequences, with 40% to 45% as singletons. Specimen: blood. The receptor source for this set is a woman under 30 in good health.

The chain carries TRBV6-1 and TRBJ2-1, with TRBD2 identical over 7 bases. The CDR3 runs 14 residues. J lost 6 bases, V lost 6 bases, and 8 bases had no gene match. Germline CDR1 and CDR2: MNHNS and SASEGT. CDR3 protein: CASRGLTWGNEQFF. The CDR3 DNA sequence: TGTGCCAGCAGGGGACTAACCTGGGGCAATGAGCAGTTCTTC.

This clonotype has only a few counts. This sequence joins TRBV20-1 and TRBJ1-2; a weak D match, TRBD1 (6 bases). This CDR3 contains 13 residues. From germline, CDR1 is DFQATT and CDR2 SNEGSKA (reference sequence). Trimming shortened V by 4 bases and J by 7 bases, and 16 bases separated the two germline ends. For the CDR3, the DNA is TGCAGTGCTATCCTCCGGGGGGGCCTTGGCTACACCTTC. The encoded protein is CSAILRGGLGYTF.

This clonotype appeared a few times. The V gene is TRBV29-1, the J gene TRBJ2-5, with no clear D. The CDR3 length is 13 residues. The V end lost 4 bases, the J end lost 2 bases, and 11 bases lay between the germline ends. Germline values: CDR1 SQVTM, CDR2 ANQGSEA. The CDR3 DNA follows: TGCAGCGTTGTGGGGATCGAACAAGAGACCCAGTACTTC. Translating it yields CSVVGIEQETQYF.

This clonotype occurred a few times. The rearrangement links TRBV12-3 or TRBV12-4 to TRBJ2-7, with TRBD2 matching 13 bases. The CDR3 spans 15 residues. Unmatched junction bases numbered 8, after V lost 5 bases and J lost 7 bases. The CDR3 DNA reads TGTGCCAGCAGTGAAGGACTAGCGGGAGCCAATGAGCAGTACTTC. It is translated as CASSEGLAGANEQYF.

There are a few counts of this clonotype. This chain links TRBV18 with TRBJ2-5; no firm D call. This CDR3 is built from 14 residues. Germline loops: CDR1 KGHSH, CDR2 LQKENI. Between the trimmed V and J ends, which lost 4 bases and 5 bases, there was a span of 14 bases. The CDR3 here is CASSLGRSPETQYF. CDR3 nucleotide sequence: TGTGCCAGCTCACTCGGACGGTCACCCGAGACCCAGTACTTC.

This clonotype was observed a handful of times. This chain links TRBV13 with TRBJ1-2; 7 positions agree with TRBD1. Germline lookup yields CDR1 PRHDT and CDR2 FYEKMQ (reference sequence). This CDR3 contains 14 residues. The junction had 9 bases not matched to a gene; V was cut back by 6 bases and J by 5 bases. The CDR3 DNA follows: TGTGCCAGCAGGGGGGACAGCGACCGTTATGGCTACACCTTC. Protein sequence: CASRGDSDRYGYTF.

This clonotype appeared a single time. This chain connects TRBV7-8 to TRBJ1-5; the D is unclear. The germline V and J ends were trimmed by 4 bases and 6 bases, with 16 bases remaining between them. Germline V gives CDR1 SGHVS, CDR2 FQNEAQ. The CDR3 length is 15 residues. CDR3 sequence reads: CASSSRVSWGQPQHF. CDR3 in DNA: TGTGCCAGCAGCTCTAGGGTCAGTTGGGGTCAGCCCCAGCATTTT.

V usage is TRBV6-5 and J usage is TRBJ1-2, with D unclear. The V end was cut by 4 bases, the J end by 6 bases, with 18 bases between. Germline lookup yields CDR1 MNHEY and CDR2 SVGAGI. CDR3 length: 15 residues. This chain's CDR3 is CASSFLFSPVDGYTF. As DNA, the CDR3 is TGTGCCAGCAGTTTCCTTTTTAGCCCGGTGGATGGCTACACCTTC.

The V and J genes are TRBV6-2 or TRBV6-3 and TRBJ1-1; no reliable D call. This CDR3 has 15 amino acids. V was shortened by 0 bases and J by 4 bases, with 12 bases between the two germline ends. Germline V CDR1 and CDR2: MNHEY, SVGEGT. The chain's CDR3 is CASSYSGRRTTEAFF. In DNA form, the CDR3 reads TGTGCCAGCAGTTACTCGGGCAGGAGGACCACTGAAGCTTTCTTT.

Of note for this clonotype: Compared with germline, one end of the junction differs, possibly owing to a read error. The genes are TRBV7-9 and TRBJ1-2; 8 bases agree with TRBD1. The CDR3 length is 16 residues. Germline CDR1 is SEHNR and CDR2 is FQNEAQ (reference sequence). CDR3 in DNA: TGTGCCGGCAGAACCCACGGGGCCCAGGGGGCTTATGGCTACACCTTC. Its translation: CAGRTHGAQGAYGYTF. The full variable domain, rest sourced from reference TRBV7-9 and TRBJ1-2, is DTGVSQNPRHKITKRGQNVTFRCDPISEHNRLYWYRQTLGQGPEFLTYFQNEAQLEKSRLLSDRFSAERPKGSFSTLEIQRTEQGDSAMYLCAGRTHGAQGAYGYTFGSGTRLTVV.

A few counts support this clonotype. V is TRBV15 and J is TRBJ1-4, with 7 nucleotides matching TRBD1. The CDR3 totals 15 residues. With V trimmed by 0 bases and J by 7 bases, 5 bases remained unmatched. Germline CDR1 reads LNHNV; CDR2 reads YYDKDF (reference sequence). CDR3 DNA sequence: TGTGCCACCAGCAGAGAAGGGGGCGAGGTTGAAAAACTGTTTTTT. It is translated as CATSREGGEVEKLFF.

This clonotype was counted between two and nine times. This chain joins TRBV20-1 and TRBJ1-5; D is perhaps TRBD1 (6 bases). Trimming pared 3 bases from V and 0 bases from J, leaving 9 bases between. The CDR3 is made up of 14 amino acids. The germline V gene has CDR1 DFQATT and CDR2 SNEGSKA (reference sequence). CDR3 DNA sequence: TGCAGTGCTAGGACCAGGGGTAGCAATCAGCCCCAGCATTTT. Protein product: CSARTRGSNQPQHF.

This CDR3 reads CSARDLAGISTDTQYF. The DNA of the CDR3 is TGCAGTGCTAGAGATTTGGCGGGAATAAGCACAGATACGCAGTATTTT. V usage is TRBV20-1 and J usage is TRBJ2-3, with D tentatively TRBD2 (6 bases). In germline, CDR1 is DFQATT, CDR2 SNEGSKA (reference sequence). CDR3 length: 16 residues. V was cut by 0 bases and J by 0 bases, with 13 bases left in between.

The V and J genes are TRBV29-1 and TRBJ1-2; D is undetermined. Per the germline V gene, CDR1 is SQVTM and CDR2 is ANQGSEA. Trimming took off 3 bases at V and 1 base at J, with 9 bases between the two ends. This CDR3 is built from 13 residues. The CDR3 sequence is CSVDGLINYGYTF. DNA for the CDR3: TGCAGCGTTGATGGGCTGATTAACTATGGCTACACCTTC. The whole variable domain, filled in from reference TRBV29-1 and TRBJ1-2, reads SAVISQKPSRDICQRGTSLTIQCQVDSQVTMMFWYRQQPGQSLTLIATANQGSEATYESGFVIDKFPISRPNLTFSTLTVSNMSPEDSSIYLCSVDGLINYGYTFGSGTRLTVV.

The chain employs TRBV12-3 or TRBV12-4 and TRBJ2-5; TRBD1 aligns across 7 bases. The CDR3 is made up of 14 amino acids. Unmatched junction bases numbered 9, after V lost 6 bases and J lost 5 bases. The CDR3 region is CASRGQATGETQYF. CDR3 coding DNA: TGTGCCAGCAGAGGACAGGCCACGGGGGAGACCCAGTACTTC.

The chain carries TRBV20-1 and TRBJ1-5, with D possibly being TRBD1 (5 bases). Germline lookup yields CDR1 DFQATT and CDR2 SNEGSKA (reference sequence). Between the trimmed V and J ends, which lost 2 bases and 4 bases, there was a span of 15 bases. This CDR3 spans 15 amino acids. CDR3: CSARRGRGRNQPQHF. The CDR3 DNA reads TGCAGTGCTAGACGTGGGAGGGGTCGGAATCAGCCCCAGCATTTT.

The rearrangement links TRBV29-1 to TRBJ2-3; possible D gene TRBD1, 6 bases. The CDR3 contains 14 residues. Looked up from germline, CDR1 is SQVTM and CDR2 is ANQGSEA. V was shortened by 7 bases and J by 0 bases, with 14 bases between the two germline ends. CDR3 region: CSAMPGASTDTQYF. The CDR3 DNA sequence: TGCAGCGCCATGCCAGGGGCTAGCACAGATACGCAGTATTTT.

This clonotype was counted between two and nine times. This chain connects TRBV29-1 to TRBJ1-2; D uncertain. V gave up 4 bases and J gave up 4 bases, with 16 bases separating them. The CDR3 spans 14 residues. Germline V lookup: CDR1 SQVTM, CDR2 ANQGSEA. CDR3 amino acids: CSVVRDAGTYGYTF. The CDR3 DNA reads as TGCAGCGTTGTTCGCGACGCCGGCACCTATGGCTACACCTTC.

This clonotype was counted between two and nine times. The chain combines TRBV10-3 with TRBJ2-3, with 13 bases lining up with TRBD2. The length of the CDR3 is 16 residues. The V gene's germline CDR1 is ENHRY and CDR2 SYGVKD. With V trimmed by 4 bases and J by 1 base, 2 bases remained unmatched. CDR3 bases: TGTGCCATCAGTGGACTAGCGGGGGGCGGCACAGATACGCAGTATTTT. Translated: CAISGLAGGGTDTQYF.

The rearrangement links TRBV6-1 to TRBJ1-5; 8 bases fit TRBD1. With 6 bases clipped from V and 2 bases from J, the junction kept 12 bases outside the gene matches. The germline CDR1 and CDR2 sequences are MNHNS and SASEGT. The CDR3 has 17 amino acids. This chain's CDR3 is CASSPFFRGQGNQPQHF. DNA of the CDR3: TGTGCCAGCAGCCCATTTTTCAGGGGGCAGGGCAATCAGCCCCAGCATTTT.

This clonotype was detected ten times or more. The chain links TRBV7-3 to TRBJ1-1; D gene unclear. Germline V gene lookup returns CDR1 SGHTA and CDR2 FQGTGA. The V and J ends lost 5 bases and 1 base respectively, with 8 bases between them. The CDR3 spans 13 residues. As DNA, the CDR3 is TGTGCCAGCAGCGTAGACACGAACACTGAAGCTTTCTTT. Amino acids: CASSVDTNTEAFF.

This rearrangement joins TRBV7-2 to TRBJ2-5; 7 nucleotides align to TRBD1. Germline loops: CDR1 SGHTA, CDR2 FQGNSA. The CDR3 spans 14 residues. Trimming cost V 5 bases and J 11 bases; bases outside gene matches: 14. The CDR3 region has the DNA TGTGCCAGCAGCCTGGGACAGCAGGGGAGAGAGCAGTACTTC. Protein: CASSLGQQGREQYF.